Below are 3 T cell receptor beta chains sequenced from a single sample in a study of response to subunit inactivated influenza vaccine. Each CDR3 protein is one row after TCRdb ran MiXCR on the RT-PCR reads. The table includes around 500,000 distinct CDR3 sequences, roughly 11% detected once. The source material was PBMCs from blood, sampled roughly 6 weeks after vaccination. The receptors derive from a man aged 50-60 years who received an inactivated influenza vaccine.

This clonotype was observed many times. The J gene is TRBJ2-4, the V gene TRBV12-3 or TRBV12-4; tentatively, D is TRBD1 (5 bases). V was trimmed by 6 bases and J by 11 bases, leaving 17 bases between them. The CDR3 loop spans 13 amino acids. The CDR3 here is CASRPATVYVQYF. CDR3 coding DNA: TGTGCCAGCAGGCCAGCGACAGTTTACGTTCAGTACTTC.

This clonotype has a count of ten or more. The CDR3 here is CATSDIQGAGETQYF. CDR3 DNA: TGTGCCACCAGTGATATCCAGGGGGCGGGAGAGACCCAGTACTTC. The chain has TRBV24-1 and TRBJ2-5; 8 bases are shared with TRBD1. Losses at the gene ends were 3 bases for V and 4 bases for J; bases not matched to a gene: 6. In germline, CDR1 is KGHDR, CDR2 SFDVKD. This CDR3 spans 15 amino acids.

The chain has TRBV7-9 and TRBJ2-7, with D possibly matching TRBD2 (6 bases). CDR1 SEHNR and CDR2 FQNEAQ come from the germline V gene (reference sequence). The CDR3 covers 14 residues. Trimming left V 1 base short and J 6 bases short, with 13 bases between. CDR3 residues: CASSLGGLAVEQYF. CDR3 sequence (DNA): TGTGCCAGCAGCTTAGGGGGTTTAGCGGTCGAGCAGTACTTC.